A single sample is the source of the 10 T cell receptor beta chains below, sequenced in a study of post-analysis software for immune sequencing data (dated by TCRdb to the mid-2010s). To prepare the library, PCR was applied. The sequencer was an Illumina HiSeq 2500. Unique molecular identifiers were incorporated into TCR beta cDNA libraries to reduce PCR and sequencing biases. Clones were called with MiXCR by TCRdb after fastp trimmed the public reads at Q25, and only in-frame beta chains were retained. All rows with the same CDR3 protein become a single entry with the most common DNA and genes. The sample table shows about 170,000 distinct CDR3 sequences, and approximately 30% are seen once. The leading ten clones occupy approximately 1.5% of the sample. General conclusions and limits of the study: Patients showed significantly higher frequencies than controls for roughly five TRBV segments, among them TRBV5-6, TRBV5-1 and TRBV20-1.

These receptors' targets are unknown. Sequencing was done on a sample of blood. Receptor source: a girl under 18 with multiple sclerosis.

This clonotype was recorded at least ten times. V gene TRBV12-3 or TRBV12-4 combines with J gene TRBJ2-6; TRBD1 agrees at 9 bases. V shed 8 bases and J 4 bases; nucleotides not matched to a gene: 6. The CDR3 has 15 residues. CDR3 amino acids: CASDLQGAGANVLTF. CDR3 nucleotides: TGTGCCAGCGACCTACAGGGGGCAGGGGCCAACGTCCTGACTTTC.

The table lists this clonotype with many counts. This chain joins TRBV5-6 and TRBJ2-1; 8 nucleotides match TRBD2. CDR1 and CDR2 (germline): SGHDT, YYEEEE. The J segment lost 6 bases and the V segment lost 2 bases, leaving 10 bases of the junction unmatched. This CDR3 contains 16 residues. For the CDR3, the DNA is TGTGCCAGCAGCTTTCCAGCGGGAGTCCTCGCCAATGAGCAGTTCTTC. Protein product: CASSFPAGVLANEQFF. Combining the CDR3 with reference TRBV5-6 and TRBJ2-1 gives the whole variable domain DAGVTQSPTHLIKTRGQQVTLRCSPKSGHDTVSWYQQALGQGPQFIFQYYEEEERQRGNFPDRFSGHQFPNYSSELNVNALLLGDSALYLCASSFPAGVLANEQFFGPGTRLTVL.

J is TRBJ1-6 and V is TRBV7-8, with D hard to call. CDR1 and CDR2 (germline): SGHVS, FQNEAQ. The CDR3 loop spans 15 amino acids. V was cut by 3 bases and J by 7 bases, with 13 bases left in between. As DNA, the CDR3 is TGTGCCAGCAGCTTTTTCAAACAGATGAATTCACCCCTCCACTTT. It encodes CASSFFKQMNSPLHF.

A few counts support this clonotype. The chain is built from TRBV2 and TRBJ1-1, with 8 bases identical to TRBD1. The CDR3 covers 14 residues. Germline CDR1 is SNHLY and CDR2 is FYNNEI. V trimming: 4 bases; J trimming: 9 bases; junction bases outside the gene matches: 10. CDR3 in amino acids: CASSVQGARSQAFF. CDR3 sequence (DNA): TGTGCCAGCAGTGTGCAGGGGGCGCGTTCTCAAGCTTTCTTT.

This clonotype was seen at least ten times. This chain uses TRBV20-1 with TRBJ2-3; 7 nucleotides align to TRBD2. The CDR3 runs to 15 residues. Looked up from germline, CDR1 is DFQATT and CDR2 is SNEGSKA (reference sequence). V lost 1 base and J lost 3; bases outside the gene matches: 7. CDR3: CSARVAGDLTDTQYF. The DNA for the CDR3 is TGCAGTGCTAGAGTGGCGGGAGATTTAACAGATACGCAGTATTTT.

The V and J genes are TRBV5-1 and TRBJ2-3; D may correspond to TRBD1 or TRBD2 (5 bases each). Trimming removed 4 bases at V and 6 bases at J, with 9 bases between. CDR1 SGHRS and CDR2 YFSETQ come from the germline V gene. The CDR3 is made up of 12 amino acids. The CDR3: CASSRGQDTQYF. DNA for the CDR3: TGCGCCAGCAGCCGGGGCCAGGATACGCAGTATTTT.

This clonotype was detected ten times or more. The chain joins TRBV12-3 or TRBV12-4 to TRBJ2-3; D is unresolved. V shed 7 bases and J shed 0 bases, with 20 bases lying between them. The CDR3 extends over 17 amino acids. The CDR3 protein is CASTLTRGRPSTDTQYF. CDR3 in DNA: TGTGCCAGCACCCTAACCCGAGGACGACCAAGCACAGATACGCAGTATTTT.

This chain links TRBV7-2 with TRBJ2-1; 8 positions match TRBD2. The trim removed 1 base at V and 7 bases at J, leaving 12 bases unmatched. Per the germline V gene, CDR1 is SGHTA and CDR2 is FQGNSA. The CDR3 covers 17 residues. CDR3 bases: TGTGCCAGCAGCTTAGTAGCGTTGATAGCGGGATGGAATGAGCAGTTCTTC. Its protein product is CASSLVALIAGWNEQFF.

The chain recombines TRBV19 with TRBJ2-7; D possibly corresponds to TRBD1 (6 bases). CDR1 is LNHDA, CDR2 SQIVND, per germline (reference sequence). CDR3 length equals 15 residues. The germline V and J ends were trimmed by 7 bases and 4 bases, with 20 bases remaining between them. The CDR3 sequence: CASNPVRGRGYEQYF. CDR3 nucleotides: TGTGCCAGTAACCCCGTGAGGGGCAGGGGTTACGAGCAGTACTTC.

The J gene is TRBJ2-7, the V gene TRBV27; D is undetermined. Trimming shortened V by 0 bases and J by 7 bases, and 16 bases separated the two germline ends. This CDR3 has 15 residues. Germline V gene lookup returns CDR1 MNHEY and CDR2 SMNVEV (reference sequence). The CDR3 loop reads CASSLSEASYNEQYF. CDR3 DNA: TGTGCCAGCAGTTTATCCGAGGCCTCCTACAATGAGCAGTACTTC.